This TCR beta chain is drawn from a study of shared T cell receptors in the human thymus. This clone was counted once. Sequencing used immunoSEQ multiplex PCR; TCRdb keeps in-frame clones, though not all of them. The table lists 500,000 to 750,000 clones, approximately 87% of them singletons. The junction had 12 bases not matched to a gene; V was cut back by 0 bases and J by 2 bases. The germline V gene encodes CDR1 LGHNA and CDR2 YSLEER. The CDR3 loop spans 19 amino acids. In addition, the sample was reused for a study of human thymus T cells. As that report states: The people who donated were healthy Finnish babies having corrective surgery for congenital heart defects. Resections were taken during corrective heart surgery, and the thymus tissue came from these. Use of V and J genes seemed skewed within the thymic and blood repertoires. Overlap was high between thymic repertoires from unrelated individuals, as reported in related research.

This sequence originates from a boy under two years old with a congenital heart defect. Sample: thymocytes. The chain recombines TRBV4-3 with TRBJ1-2, with 10 bases that match TRBD1. The CDR3 DNA sequence: TGCGCCAGCAGCCAAGATAGAATTGACAGGGGGCGGACAAACTATGGCTACACCTTC. It codes for CASSQDRIDRGRTNYGYTF.